These T cell receptor beta chains were read from a single sample in a study of blood T cell repertoires in COVID-19. The method was immunoSEQ multiplex PCR; TCRdb's version includes in-frame clones alone and lacks a portion of them. The repertoire holds 140,000 to 150,000 clones, with around 90% as singletons. The sample taken for sequencing was peripheral blood. These receptors were obtained from a woman aged 45-59 years with acute or convalescent COVID-19. CDR3s leave out the opening cysteine and the closing phenylalanine or tryptophan. Rows give clone size only sometimes, using once, few, many, or a class for an expanded clone.

TRBJ2-5,TRBV2,12,.,ASSELEDLKTQY
TRBJ2-7,TRBV7-9,12,.,ASSLVGGGYEQY
TRBJ2-7,TRBV7-3,12,.,ASSSGQGRDEQY
TRBJ1-2,TRBV7-9,8,.,ATRGHGYT
TRBJ2-2,TRBV2,13,.,ASSGQGLNTGELF
TRBJ2-6,TRBV5-6,12,.,ASSFSFGANVLT
TRBJ1-2,TRBV2,12,.,ASSLAPRGPGYT
TRBJ1-2,TRBV9,12,.,ASSEGTAGYGYT
TRBJ1-2,TRBV7-9,10,.,ASSLQAYGYT
TRBJ2-1,TRBV5-1,11,.,ASSYGLYNEQF
TRBJ2-2,TRBV5-1,14,.,ASSNGGLGATGELF
TRBJ1-5,TRBV6-6,12,.,ASSRQFSNQPQH
TRBJ1-4,TRBV4-2,13,.,ASSPRQATNEKLF
TRBJ2-5,TRBV20-1,12,.,SASLGAVKETQY
TRBJ2-7,TRBV7-3,12,.,ASSVGRGSYEQY
TRBJ1-1,TRBV7-9,12,.,ASSPQGMNTEAF
TRBJ2-2,TRBV30,11,.,AGSRGFAGELF
TRBJ1-1,TRBV5-1,14,.,ASSLAGTGVYTEAF
TRBJ1-4,TRBV24-1,12,few,ATSDWAGKLKLF
TRBJ1-5,TRBV2,11,.,ASTGTGGQPQH
TRBJ1-4,TRBV19,12,.,ASQGSATNEKLF
TRBJ1-1,TRBV3-1/TRBV3-2,13,once,ASTNKGVSNTEAF
TRBJ2-1,TRBV11-3,13,.,ASSNLAGSYNEQF
TRBJ1-1,TRBV6-5,13,few,ASSLRVTGDTEAF
TRBJ2-1,TRBV6-6,17,.,ASSYYSDPLAGEGNEQF
TRBJ1-1,TRBV7-9,10,.,ASSDRNTEAF
TRBJ2-1,TRBV9,13,.,ASSLSGSIDNEQF
TRBJ1-4,TRBV4-1,14,.,ASRNFGGTLGEKLF
TRBJ1-1,TRBV18,14,.,ASSPRIQGENTEAF
TRBJ2-3,TRBV9,13,.,ASSVGLAITDTQY
TRBJ2-4,TRBV6-6,12,.,ASSYRDRANIQY
TRBJ1-1,TRBV3-1/TRBV3-2,11,.,ASRPQGQTEAF
TRBJ1-6,TRBV5-1,11,once,ASSLALNSPLH
TRBJ1-3,TRBV6-6,12,.,ASSRPGAGNTIY
TRBJ1-6,TRBV6-1,13,.,ASSDRDRGHSPLH
TRBJ1-2,TRBV18,16,.,ASSASGQQIQDSYGYT
TRBJ2-3,TRBV19,12,.,ASSILAASGTQY
TRBJ2-3,TRBV15,14,.,ATSSEEGTGGVTQY
TRBJ1-2,TRBV18,14,.,ASSPQRGYANYGYT
TRBJ2-2,TRBV12-3/TRBV12-4,11,.,ASNRDYSGELF
TRBJ2-7,TRBV4-1,20,.,ASSRGQGASAGGYLPPYEQY
TRBJ2-5,TRBV3-1/TRBV3-2,14,.,ASSPYSGGRLETQY
TRBJ2-7,TRBV20-1,9,.,SASSGYEQY
TRBJ1-4,TRBV21-1,20,.,ASSKRFVRDRAVRATNEKLF
TRBJ1-1,TRBV11-1,12,once,ASSQDRVTPEAF
TRBJ1-2,TRBV4-1,13,.,ASSQGNPGFYGYT
TRBJ1-5,TRBV6-5,12,.,ASSYAWGNQPQH
TRBJ2-7,TRBV5-1,13,.,ASSFGTSGSYEQY
TRBJ2-5,TRBV2,10,.,ASMRAQETQY
TRBJ1-4,TRBV6-5,11,.,ASRGALLEELF
TRBJ1-1,TRBV5-1,14,.,ASSVTGPLMNTEAF